These 21 T cell receptor beta chains originate from one sample sequenced in a study of shared clonotypes between healthy human individuals. Measured with immunoSEQ multiplex PCR; TCRdb has only the in-frame clones, and not every one. The sample includes around 2.5 million clones, roughly 93% of them seen just once. Sequenced: naive CD4+ T cells from PBMCs. Described subset: CD45RA+ positively selected. All receptors derive from a man between 18 and 35 years old in good health. Some clones in this sample may be carry-over from other donors' samples.

The chain uses TRBV18 and TRBJ2-7; tentative D call: TRBD1 (5 bases). CDR3 length: 14 amino acids. Germline V lookup: CDR1 KGHSH, CDR2 LQKENI. The V end was cut by 4 bases, the J end by 2 bases, with 12 bases between. The CDR3 DNA sequence: TGTGCCAGCTCACGTGAGACAGTCGCCTACGAGCAGTACTTC. Amino acid sequence: CASSRETVAYEQYF. Based on the CDR3 plus reference TRBV18 and TRBJ2-7, the full variable domain is NAGVMQNPRHLVRRRGQEARLRCSPMKGHSHVYWYRQLPEEGLKFMVYLQKENIIDESGMPKERFSAEFPKEGPSILRIQQVVRGDSAAYFCASSRETVAYEQYFGPGTRLTVT.

The chain has TRBV4-1 and TRBJ2-5; a possible D gene is TRBD1 (6 bases). V dropped 0 bases and J dropped 1 base, with 12 bases sitting between them. The CDR3 spans 16 residues. Germline CDR1 is MGHRA and CDR2 is YSYEKL. CDR3 protein: CASSQEPQGVQETQYF. As DNA, the CDR3 is TGCGCCAGCAGCCAAGAACCACAGGGTGTCCAAGAGACCCAGTACTTC.

This chain links TRBV27 with TRBJ2-5, with 9 bases matching TRBD2. The germline gives CDR1 MNHEY, CDR2 SMNVEV (reference sequence). V dropped 2 bases and J dropped 11; count of bases not matched to a gene: 9. The CDR3 is 14 residues long. The CDR3 reads CASSLAGGPGEQYF. CDR3 nucleotide sequence: TGTGCCAGCAGTTTAGCGGGAGGGCCAGGAGAGCAGTACTTC.

The chain recombines TRBV19 with TRBJ1-2; tentative D call: TRBD1 (6 bases). The CDR3 spans 16 residues. From germline, CDR1 is LNHDA and CDR2 SQIVND (reference sequence). Trimming removed 7 bases at V and 7 bases at J, with 25 bases between. The CDR3 nucleotides are TGTGCCAGTAATCCTCGGGGGCGCGGTGAAGAAGGTGGCTACACCTTC. Translated: CASNPRGRGEEGGYTF.

A single count supports this clone. The V and J genes are TRBV25-1 and TRBJ2-3; 8 bases fit TRBD2. This CDR3 spans 13 amino acids. The junction had 4 bases not matched to a gene; V was cut back by 7 bases and J by 4 bases. Germline loops: CDR1 MGHDK, CDR2 SYGVNS. The CDR3 protein is CASILAGSDTQYF. Here the CDR3 DNA reads TGTGCCAGCATTTTAGCGGGGTCAGATACGCAGTATTTT.

This clone appeared once. The chain combines TRBV28 with TRBJ1-1; possibly TRBD1 for D (5 bases). Germline values: CDR1 MDHEN, CDR2 SYDVKM. The CDR3 has 14 amino acids. V was trimmed by 6 bases and J by 4 bases, leaving 15 bases between them. The chain's CDR3 is CASSPGGGSTEAFF. The CDR3 coding sequence is TGTGCCAGCAGCCCTGGGGGGGGGAGCACTGAAGCTTTCTTT.

The chain employs TRBV5-4 and TRBJ2-1, with TRBD2 matching over 10 bases. The CDR3 runs to 15 residues. Germline CDR1 reads SGHNT; CDR2 reads YYREEE (reference sequence). After removal of 4 bases from V and 8 bases from J, the junction contained 9 bases not matched to a gene. CDR3 coding DNA: TGTGCCAGCAGCCTAGGGTCTAGCGGGAGCTATGAGCAGTTCTTC. Its protein is CASSLGSSGSYEQFF.

The chain uses TRBV14 and TRBJ2-7; 10 nucleotides line up with TRBD2. The CDR3 covers 15 residues. CDR1 SGHDN and CDR2 FVKESK come from the germline V gene. Germline trimming cut 5 bases from V and 2 bases from J; bases unmatched to any gene: 6. CDR3 amino acids: CASSKGLAPTYEQYF. The DNA of the CDR3 is TGTGCCAGCAGCAAGGGACTAGCGCCTACCTACGAGCAGTACTTC.

V gene TRBV28 combines with J gene TRBJ2-1, with TRBD2 matching over 8 bases. Per germline, CDR1 MDHEN and CDR2 SYDVKM. The length of the CDR3 is 16 residues. V trimming: 5 bases; J trimming: 4 bases; junction bases outside the gene matches: 10. CDR3: CASSRPGGPRYNEQFF. In nucleotides, the CDR3 is TGTGCCAGCAGTCGTCCGGGAGGGCCACGTTACAATGAGCAGTTCTTC.

The CDR3 DNA reads as TGTGCCAGCACTGCGGTGCTGGCGGGAGGAGCAGATACGCAGTATTTT. This gives the protein CASTAVLAGGADTQYF. The chain couples TRBV5-6 to TRBJ2-3; 8 bases agree with TRBD2. V lost 6 bases, J lost 4 bases, and 13 bases stayed unmatched. The CDR3 spans 16 residues. Germline V gene data show CDR1 as SGHDT and CDR2 as YYEEEE. The complete variable domain, with remaining parts taken from reference TRBV5-6 and TRBJ2-3, reads DAGVTQSPTHLIKTRGQQVTLRCSPKSGHDTVSWYQQALGQGPQFIFQYYEEEERQRGNFPDRFSGHQFPNYSSELNVNALLLGDSALYLCASTAVLAGGADTQYFGPGTRLTVL.

The chain employs TRBV5-1 and TRBJ2-3, with 12 nucleotides matching TRBD2. The V segment lost 6 bases and the J segment 5 bases; nucleotides outside the gene matches: 10. CDR1 SGHRS and CDR2 YFSETQ come from the germline V gene. This CDR3 has 16 amino acids. This CDR3 reads CASTNPSGRAKDTQYF. The CDR3 region has the DNA TGCGCCAGCACCAATCCTAGCGGGAGGGCCAAAGATACGCAGTATTTT.

The V gene is TRBV9, the J gene TRBJ2-7, with D perhaps matching TRBD1 (6 bases). Germline lookup yields CDR1 SGDLS and CDR2 YYNGEE. The CDR3 sequence is 16 residues long. Between the trimmed V and J ends, which lost 0 bases and 2 bases, there was a span of 15 bases. The CDR3 coding sequence is TGTGCCAGCAGCGTAGGGCCAACAGGGAGAACCTACGAGCAGTACTTC. As protein: CASSVGPTGRTYEQYF.

The CDR3 loop is CASSFGSGSSYNEQFF. The DNA of the CDR3 is TGCGCCAGCAGCTTCGGCAGCGGGAGCTCCTACAATGAGCAGTTCTTC. The chain joins TRBV5-1 to TRBJ2-1; the match to TRBD2 covers 8 bases. With V trimmed by 2 bases and J by 0 bases, 4 bases remained unmatched. This CDR3 is built from 16 residues. Germline lookup yields CDR1 SGHRS and CDR2 YFSETQ.

This rearrangement joins TRBV4-1 to TRBJ2-7; tentatively, D is TRBD1 (6 bases). CDR3 length equals 14 residues. CDR1 and CDR2 from the germline V gene are MGHRA and YSYEKL. V was shortened by 3 bases and J by 2 bases, with 11 bases between the two germline ends. Here the CDR3 reads CASSHQNRAYEQYF. CDR3 bases: TGCGCCAGCAGCCACCAGAACAGGGCCTACGAGCAGTACTTC.

This chain links TRBV9 with TRBJ2-3, with TRBD2 matching over 7 bases. V shed 4 bases, J shed 3 bases, and the junction held 11 bases outside the gene matches. This CDR3 is built from 16 residues. The germline gives CDR1 SGDLS, CDR2 YYNGEE. In DNA, the CDR3 is TGTGCCAGCAGCCTCTCCCGGGGGGATCGGACAGATACGCAGTATTTT. Its protein product is CASSLSRGDRTDTQYF.

CDR3 nucleotide sequence: TGTGCCAGCAGGGCGGGACAGGCGAACCTTCAGCCCCAGCATTTT. It yields the protein CASRAGQANLQPQHF. This chain connects TRBV2 to TRBJ1-5, with 8 nucleotides matching TRBD1. With 6 bases clipped from V and 6 bases from J, the junction kept 10 bases outside the gene matches. CDR3 length equals 15 residues. The V gene's germline CDR1 is SNHLY and CDR2 FYNNEI.

This clone has more than one count but fewer than ten. This sequence joins TRBV6-1 and TRBJ1-5, with 7 nucleotides matching TRBD1. CDR1 is MNHNS, CDR2 SASEGT, per germline. V lost 2 bases, J lost 5 bases, and 0 bases stayed unmatched. There are 13 residues in the CDR3. For the CDR3, the DNA is TGTGCCAGCAGTGAAACAGGGGATCAGCCCCAGCATTTT. It is translated as CASSETGDQPQHF.

V and J are TRBV4-1 and TRBJ2-5; D may be TRBD2 (5 bases). Germline V CDR1 and CDR2: MGHRA, YSYEKL. The CDR3 covers 16 residues. The V end was cut by 1 base, the J end by 4 bases, with 16 bases between. This CDR3 reads CASSQGAVRTGETQYF. The CDR3 DNA reads TGCGCCAGCAGCCAAGGTGCAGTAAGGACTGGAGAGACCCAGTACTTC.

The CDR3 DNA reads as TGCGCCAGCAGCTTGTTGGTTGAGGGGCAAGAGACCCAGTACTTC. Amino acid sequence: CASSLLVEGQETQYF. The rearrangement uses TRBV5-1 and TRBJ2-5, with D possibly being TRBD1 or TRBD2 (5 bases each). Trimming shortened V by 1 base and J by 2 bases, and 12 bases separated the two germline ends. There are 15 residues in the CDR3. CDR1 is SGHRS, CDR2 YFSETQ, per germline.

The genes are TRBV27 and TRBJ2-7; perhaps TRBD2 as D (6 bases). Germline lookup yields CDR1 MNHEY and CDR2 SMNVEV (reference sequence). This CDR3 is built from 16 residues. V was pared by 2 bases and J by 4 bases, with 18 bases between. The CDR3 DNA follows: TGTGCCAGCAGTTTAAGCCCTCGGGCACGGGGGTACGAGCAGTACTTC. This encodes CASSLSPRARGYEQYF.

This rearrangement joins TRBV5-6 to TRBJ2-3; D is possibly TRBD1 (6 bases). V was clipped by 4 bases and J by 2 bases, with 20 bases between them. The germline CDR1 and CDR2 sequences are SGHDT and YYEEEE. This CDR3 is 17 amino acids long. CDR3 bases: TGTGCCAGCAGCCCAAAAGGCTGGGGGCTTAACACAGATACGCAGTATTTT. It encodes CASSPKGWGLNTDTQYF.